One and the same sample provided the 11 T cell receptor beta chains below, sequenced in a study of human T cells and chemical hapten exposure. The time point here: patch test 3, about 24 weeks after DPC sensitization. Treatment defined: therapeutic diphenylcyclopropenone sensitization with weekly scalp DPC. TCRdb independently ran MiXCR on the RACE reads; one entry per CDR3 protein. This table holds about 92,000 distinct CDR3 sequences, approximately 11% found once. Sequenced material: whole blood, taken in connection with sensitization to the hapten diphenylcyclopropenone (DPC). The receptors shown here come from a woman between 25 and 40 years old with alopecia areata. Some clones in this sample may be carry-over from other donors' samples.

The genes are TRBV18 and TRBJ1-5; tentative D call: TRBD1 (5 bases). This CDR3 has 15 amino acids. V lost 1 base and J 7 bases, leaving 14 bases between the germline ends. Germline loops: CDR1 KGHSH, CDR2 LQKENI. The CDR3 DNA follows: TGTGCCAGCTCACCACTTGTATCCCGGGGGCAGCCCCAGCATTTT. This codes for CASSPLVSRGQPQHF.

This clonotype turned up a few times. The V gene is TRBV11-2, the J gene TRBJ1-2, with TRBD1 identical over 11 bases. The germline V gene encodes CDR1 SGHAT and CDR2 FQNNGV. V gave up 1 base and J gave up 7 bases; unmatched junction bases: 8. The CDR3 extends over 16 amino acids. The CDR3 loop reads CASSLAPGTGGGGYTF. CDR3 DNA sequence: TGTGCCAGCAGCTTAGCCCCCGGGACAGGGGGAGGTGGCTACACCTTC.

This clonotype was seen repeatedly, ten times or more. CDR3 sequence reads: CSVGLSGGREKLFF. CDR3 DNA sequence: TGCAGCGTTGGTTTGTCCGGTGGTCGGGAAAAACTGTTTTTT. The gene calls are TRBV29-1 and TRBJ1-4, with no clear D. V was shortened by 4 bases and J by 8 bases, with 17 bases between the two germline ends. Germline V CDR1 and CDR2: SQVTM, ANQGSEA. This CDR3 spans 14 amino acids. Based on the CDR3 plus reference TRBV29-1 and TRBJ1-4, the full variable domain is SAVISQKPSRDICQRGTSLTIQCQVDSQVTMMFWYRQQPGQSLTLIATANQGSEATYESGFVIDKFPISRPNLTFSTLTVSNMSPEDSSIYLCSVGLSGGREKLFFGSGTQLSVL.

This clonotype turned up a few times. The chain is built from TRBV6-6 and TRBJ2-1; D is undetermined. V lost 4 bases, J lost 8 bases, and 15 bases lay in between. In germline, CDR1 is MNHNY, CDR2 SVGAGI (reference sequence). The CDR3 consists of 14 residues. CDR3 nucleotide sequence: TGTGCCAGCAGTTTTCGGGTAGATGGCTATGAGCAGTTCTTC. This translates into CASSFRVDGYEQFF.

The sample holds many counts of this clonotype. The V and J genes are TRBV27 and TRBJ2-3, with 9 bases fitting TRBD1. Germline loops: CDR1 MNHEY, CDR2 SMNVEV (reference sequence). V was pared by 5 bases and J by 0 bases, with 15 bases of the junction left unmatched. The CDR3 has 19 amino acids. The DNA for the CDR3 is TGTGCCAGCAGTCCCGACCGGAGGGGGACAGGGCATAGCACAGATACGCAGTATTTT. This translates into CASSPDRRGTGHSTDTQYF.

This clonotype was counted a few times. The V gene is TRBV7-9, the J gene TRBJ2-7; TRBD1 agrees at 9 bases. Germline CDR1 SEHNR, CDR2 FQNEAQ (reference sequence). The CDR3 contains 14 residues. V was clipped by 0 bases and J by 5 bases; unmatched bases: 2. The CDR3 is CASSLAGTGNEQYF. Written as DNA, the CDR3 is TGTGCCAGCAGCTTAGCCGGGACAGGGAACGAGCAGTACTTC.

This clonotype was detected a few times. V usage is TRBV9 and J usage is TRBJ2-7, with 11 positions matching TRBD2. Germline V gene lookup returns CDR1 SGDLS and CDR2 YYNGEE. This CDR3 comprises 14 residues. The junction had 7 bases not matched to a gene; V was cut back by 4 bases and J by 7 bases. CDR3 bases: TGTGCCAGCAGCCCGACTAGCGGGATTTTGGAGCAGTACTTC. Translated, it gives CASSPTSGILEQYF.

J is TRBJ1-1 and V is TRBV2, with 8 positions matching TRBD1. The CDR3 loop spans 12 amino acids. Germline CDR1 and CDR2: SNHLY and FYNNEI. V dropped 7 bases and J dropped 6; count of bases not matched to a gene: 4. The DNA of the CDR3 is TGTGCCAGCACCTTACAGGGGGCTGAAGCTTTCTTT. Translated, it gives CASTLQGAEAFF.

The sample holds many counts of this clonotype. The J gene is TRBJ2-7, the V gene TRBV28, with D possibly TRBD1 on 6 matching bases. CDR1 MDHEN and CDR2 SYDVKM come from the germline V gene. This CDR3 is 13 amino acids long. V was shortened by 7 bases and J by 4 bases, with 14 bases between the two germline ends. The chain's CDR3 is CASTPGQQYEQYF. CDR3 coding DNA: TGTGCCAGCACCCCGGGACAACAGTACGAGCAGTACTTC. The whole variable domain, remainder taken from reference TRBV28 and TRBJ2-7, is DVKVTQSSRYLVKRTGEKVFLECVQDMDHENMFWYRQDPGLGLRLIYFSYDVKMKEKGDIPEGYSVSREKKERFSLILESASTNQTSMYLCASTPGQQYEQYFGPGTRLTVT.

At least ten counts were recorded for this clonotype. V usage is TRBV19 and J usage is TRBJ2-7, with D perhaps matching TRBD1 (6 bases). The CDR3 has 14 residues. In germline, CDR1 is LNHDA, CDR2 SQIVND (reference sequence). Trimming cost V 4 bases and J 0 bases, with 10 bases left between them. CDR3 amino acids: CASSTVGGSYEQYF. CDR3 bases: TGTGCCAGTAGTACCGTAGGGGGCTCCTACGAGCAGTACTTC.

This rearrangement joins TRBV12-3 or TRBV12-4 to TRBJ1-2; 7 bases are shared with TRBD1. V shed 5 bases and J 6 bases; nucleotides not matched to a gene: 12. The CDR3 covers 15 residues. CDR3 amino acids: CASSPRQGPEDGYTF. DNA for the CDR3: TGTGCCAGCAGTCCCCGACAGGGTCCGGAGGATGGCTACACCTTC.